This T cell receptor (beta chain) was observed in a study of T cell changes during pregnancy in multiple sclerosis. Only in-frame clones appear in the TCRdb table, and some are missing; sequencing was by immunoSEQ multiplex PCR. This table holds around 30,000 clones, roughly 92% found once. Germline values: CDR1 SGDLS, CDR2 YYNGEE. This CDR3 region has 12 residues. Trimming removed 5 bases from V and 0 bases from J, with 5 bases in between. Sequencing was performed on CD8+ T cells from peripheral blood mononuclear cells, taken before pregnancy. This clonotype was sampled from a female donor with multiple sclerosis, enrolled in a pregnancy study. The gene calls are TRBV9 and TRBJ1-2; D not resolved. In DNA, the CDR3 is TGTGCCAGCAGGAGCACTAACTATGGCTACACCTTC. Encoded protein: CASRSTNYGYTF.